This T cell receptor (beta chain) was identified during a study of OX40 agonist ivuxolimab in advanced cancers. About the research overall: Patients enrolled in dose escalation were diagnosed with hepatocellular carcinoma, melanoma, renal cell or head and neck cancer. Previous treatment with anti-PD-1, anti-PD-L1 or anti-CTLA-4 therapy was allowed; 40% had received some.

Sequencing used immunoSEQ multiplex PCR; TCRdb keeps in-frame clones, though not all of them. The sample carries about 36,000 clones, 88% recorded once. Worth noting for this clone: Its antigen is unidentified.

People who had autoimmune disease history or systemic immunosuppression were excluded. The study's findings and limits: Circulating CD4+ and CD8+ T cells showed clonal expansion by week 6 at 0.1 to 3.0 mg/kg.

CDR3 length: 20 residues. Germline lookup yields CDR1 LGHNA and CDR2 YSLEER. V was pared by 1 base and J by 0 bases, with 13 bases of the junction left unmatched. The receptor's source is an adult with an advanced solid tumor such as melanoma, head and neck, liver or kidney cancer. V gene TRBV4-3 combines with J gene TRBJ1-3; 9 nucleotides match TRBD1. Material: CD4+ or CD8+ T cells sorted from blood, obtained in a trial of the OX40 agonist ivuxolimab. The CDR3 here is CASSQVRTGVKGGSGNTIYF. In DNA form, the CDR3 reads TGCGCCAGCAGCCAAGTCCGGACAGGGGTTAAAGGGGGCTCTGGAAACACCATATATTTT.